The 4 T cell receptor beta chains reported below all come from one sample, sequenced in a study of breast tumors, draining lymph nodes, adjacent tissues. From the multiplex PCR reads, TCRdb called clonotypes with MiXCR, one entry per CDR3 protein. The repertoire includes approximately 190,000 distinct CDR3 sequences, over 25% of them detected once, and more than 4% sits in the top ten. Samples came from axillary lymph nodes draining the breast cancer. Sequencing was carried out using axillary lymph node tissue. Source of these receptors: a female donor with breast cancer. Some clones in this sample may be carry-over from other donors' samples.

This clonotype was detected ten times or more. V gene TRBV5-4 combines with J gene TRBJ2-1; 7 bases are a match to TRBD1. CDR3 length: 13 residues. The ends lost 4 bases at V and 10 bases at J; junction bases unmatched: 8. Germline loops: CDR1 SGHNT, CDR2 YYREEE (reference sequence). In nucleotides, the CDR3 is TGTGCCAGCAGCCCTGGGACAGTCATCGAGCAGTTCTTC. It encodes CASSPGTVIEQFF.

This clonotype came up a few times. The J gene is TRBJ2-2, the V gene TRBV30; the D is unclear. The V end was cut by 2 bases, the J end by 2 bases, with 6 bases between. The CDR3 has 13 residues. Germline CDR1 and CDR2: GTSNPN and SVGIG (reference sequence). CDR3 nucleotide sequence: TGTGCCTGGAGTAGGGCCAACACCGGGGAGCTGTTTTTT. Protein: CAWSRANTGELFF.

In DNA, the CDR3 is TGTGCCAGCAGCCTCAGACTAGCGGGAGAAAATGAGCAGTTCTTC. Protein product: CASSLRLAGENEQFF. J is TRBJ2-1 and V is TRBV7-8, with 12 positions matching TRBD2. The CDR3 covers 15 residues. The trim removed 5 bases at V and 7 bases at J, leaving 6 bases unmatched. Germline CDR1 reads SGHVS; CDR2 reads FQNEAQ. Full variable domain (rest looked up from reference TRBV7-8 and TRBJ2-1): GAGVSQSPRYKVAKRGQDVALRCDPISGHVSLFWYQQALGQGPEFLTYFQNEAQLDKSGLPSDRFFAERPEGSVSTLKIQRTQQEDSAVYLCASSLRLAGENEQFFGPGTRLTVL.

This clonotype was seen at least ten times. The chain is built from TRBV29-1 and TRBJ1-4, with D possibly matching TRBD1 (6 bases). The V gene lost 0 bases and the J gene lost 10 bases, with 12 bases spanning the gap. The length of the CDR3 is 13 residues. The germline V gene encodes CDR1 SQVTM and CDR2 ANQGSEA. The CDR3 is CSVEEYRDRKLFF. CDR3 in DNA: TGCAGCGTTGAAGAGTACAGGGATCGAAAACTGTTTTTT. Combining the CDR3 with reference TRBV29-1 and TRBJ1-4 gives the whole variable domain SAVISQKPSRDICQRGTSLTIQCQVDSQVTMMFWYRQQPGQSLTLIATANQGSEATYESGFVIDKFPISRPNLTFSTLTVSNMSPEDSSIYLCSVEEYRDRKLFFGSGTQLSVL.